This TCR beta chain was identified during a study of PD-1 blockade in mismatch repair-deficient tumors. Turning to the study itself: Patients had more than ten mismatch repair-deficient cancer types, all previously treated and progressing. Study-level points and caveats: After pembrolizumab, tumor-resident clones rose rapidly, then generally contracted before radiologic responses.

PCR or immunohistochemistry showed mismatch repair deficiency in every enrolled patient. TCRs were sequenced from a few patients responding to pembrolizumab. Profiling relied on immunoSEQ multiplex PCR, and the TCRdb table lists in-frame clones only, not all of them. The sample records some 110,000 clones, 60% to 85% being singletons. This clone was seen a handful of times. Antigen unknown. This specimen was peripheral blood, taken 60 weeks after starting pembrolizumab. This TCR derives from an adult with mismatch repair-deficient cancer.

For the CDR3, the DNA is TGTGCCAGCAGAAGGACAGGGTCCGGTCAGCCCCAGCATTTT. It translates to CASRRTGSGQPQHF. This chain connects TRBV6-1 to TRBJ1-5, with 8 bases aligning to TRBD1. The germline gives CDR1 MNHNS, CDR2 SASEGT. The CDR3 has 14 amino acids. V trimming: 6 bases; J trimming: 6 bases; junction bases outside the gene matches: 7.